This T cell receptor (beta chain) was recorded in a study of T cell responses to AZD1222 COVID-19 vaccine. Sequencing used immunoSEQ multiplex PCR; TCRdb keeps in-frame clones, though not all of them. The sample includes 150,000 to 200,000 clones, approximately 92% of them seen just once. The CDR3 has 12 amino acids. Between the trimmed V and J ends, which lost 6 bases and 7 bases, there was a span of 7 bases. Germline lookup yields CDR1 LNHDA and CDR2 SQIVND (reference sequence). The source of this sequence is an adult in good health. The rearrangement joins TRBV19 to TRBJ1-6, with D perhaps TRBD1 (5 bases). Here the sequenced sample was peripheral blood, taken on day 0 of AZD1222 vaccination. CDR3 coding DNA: TGTGCCAGTAGACAGGAGAATTCACCCCTCCACTTT. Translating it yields CASRQENSPLHF.